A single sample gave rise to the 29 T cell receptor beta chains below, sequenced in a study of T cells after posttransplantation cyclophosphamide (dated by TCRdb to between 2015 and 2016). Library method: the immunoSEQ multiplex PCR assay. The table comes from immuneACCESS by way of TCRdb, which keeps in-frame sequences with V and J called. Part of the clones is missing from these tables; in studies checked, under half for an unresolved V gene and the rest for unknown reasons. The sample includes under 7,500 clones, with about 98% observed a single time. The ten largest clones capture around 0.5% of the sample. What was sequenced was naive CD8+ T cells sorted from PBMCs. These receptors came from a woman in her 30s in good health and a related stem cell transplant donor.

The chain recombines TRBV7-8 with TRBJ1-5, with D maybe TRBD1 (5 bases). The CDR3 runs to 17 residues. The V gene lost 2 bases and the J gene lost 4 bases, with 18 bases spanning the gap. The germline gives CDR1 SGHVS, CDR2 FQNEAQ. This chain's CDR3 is CASSLSGSRQPNQPQHF. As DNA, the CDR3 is TGTGCCAGCAGCTTATCAGGTTCTCGACAGCCGAATCAGCCCCAGCATTTT.

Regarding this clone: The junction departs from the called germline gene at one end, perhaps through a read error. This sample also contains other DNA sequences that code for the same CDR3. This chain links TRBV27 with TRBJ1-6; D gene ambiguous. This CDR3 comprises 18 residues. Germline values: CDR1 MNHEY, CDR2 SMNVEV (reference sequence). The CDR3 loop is CASSGLRGPSSYNSPLHF. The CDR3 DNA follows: TGTGCCAGCAGTGGTCTAAGAGGGCCCAGCTCCTATAATTCCCCCCTCCACTTT.

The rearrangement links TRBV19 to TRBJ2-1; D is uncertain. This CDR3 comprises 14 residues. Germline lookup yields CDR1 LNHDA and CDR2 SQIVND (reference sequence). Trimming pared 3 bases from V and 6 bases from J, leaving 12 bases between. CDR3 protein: CASSIVHLGNEQFF. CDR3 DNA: TGTGCCAGTAGTATCGTGCATCTAGGCAATGAGCAGTTCTTC.

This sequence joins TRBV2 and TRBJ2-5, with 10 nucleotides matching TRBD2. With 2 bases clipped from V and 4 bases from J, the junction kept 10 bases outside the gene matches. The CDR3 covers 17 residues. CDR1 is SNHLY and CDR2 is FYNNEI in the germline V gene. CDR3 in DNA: TGTGCCAGCAGTGAACCTACATTAGCGGGGGGTGGAGAGACCCAGTACTTC. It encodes CASSEPTLAGGGETQYF. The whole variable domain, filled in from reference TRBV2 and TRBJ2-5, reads EPEVTQTPSHQVTQMGQEVILRCVPISNHLYFYWYRQILGQKVEFLVSFYNNEISEKSEIFDDQFSVERPDGSNFTLKIRSTKLEDSAMYFCASSEPTLAGGGETQYFGPGTRLLVL.

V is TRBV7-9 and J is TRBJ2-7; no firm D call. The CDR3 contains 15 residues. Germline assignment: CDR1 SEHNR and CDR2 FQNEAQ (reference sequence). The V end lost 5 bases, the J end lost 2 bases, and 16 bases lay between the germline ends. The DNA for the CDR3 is TGTGCCAGCAGCCTAGGGTATCTAGAACCCTACGAGCAGTACTTC. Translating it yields CASSLGYLEPYEQYF. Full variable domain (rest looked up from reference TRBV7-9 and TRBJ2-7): DTGVSQNPRHKITKRGQNVTFRCDPISEHNRLYWYRQTLGQGPEFLTYFQNEAQLEKSRLLSDRFSAERPKGSFSTLEIQRTEQGDSAMYLCASSLGYLEPYEQYFGPGTRLTVT.

CDR3 coding DNA: TGTGCCAGCAGGGGACAGCATCAAGAGACCCAGTACTTC. Protein: CASRGQHQETQYF. The chain links TRBV6-6 to TRBJ2-5; 7 bases align to TRBD1. Trimming at V came to 6 bases and at J to 2 bases, leaving 3 bases not matched to a gene. Per the germline V gene, CDR1 is MNHNY and CDR2 is SVGAGI (reference sequence). This CDR3 region has 13 residues.

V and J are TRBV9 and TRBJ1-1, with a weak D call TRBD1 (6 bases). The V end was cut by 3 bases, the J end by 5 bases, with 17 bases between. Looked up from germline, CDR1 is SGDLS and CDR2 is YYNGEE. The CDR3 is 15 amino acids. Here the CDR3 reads CASSGATGDGTEAFF. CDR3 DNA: TGTGCCAGCAGCGGAGCGACAGGAGATGGGACTGAAGCTTTCTTT.

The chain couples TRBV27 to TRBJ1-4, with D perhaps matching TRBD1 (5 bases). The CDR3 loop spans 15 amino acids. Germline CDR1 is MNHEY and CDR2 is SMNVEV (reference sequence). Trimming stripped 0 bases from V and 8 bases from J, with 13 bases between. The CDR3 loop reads CASSLSNTGGEKLFF. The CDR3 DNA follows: TGTGCCAGCAGTTTATCGAACACAGGCGGAGAAAAACTGTTTTTT. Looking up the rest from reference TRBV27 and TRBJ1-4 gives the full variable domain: EAQVTQNPRYLITVTGKKLTVTCSQNMNHEYMSWYRQDPGLGLRQIYYSMNVEVTDKGDVPEGYKVSRKEKRNFPLILESPSPNQTSLYFCASSLSNTGGEKLFFGSGTQLSVL.

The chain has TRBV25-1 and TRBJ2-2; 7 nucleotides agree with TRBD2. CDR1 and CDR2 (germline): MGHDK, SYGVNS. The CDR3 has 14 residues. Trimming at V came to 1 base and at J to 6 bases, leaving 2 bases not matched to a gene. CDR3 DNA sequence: TGTGCCAGCAGTGAATGGGGAGGGGCCGGGGAGCTGTTTTTT. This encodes CASSEWGGAGELFF.

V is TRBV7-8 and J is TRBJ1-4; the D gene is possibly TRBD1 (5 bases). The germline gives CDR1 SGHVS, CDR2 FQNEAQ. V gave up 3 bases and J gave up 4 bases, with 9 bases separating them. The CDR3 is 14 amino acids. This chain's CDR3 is CASSFWGDNEKLFF. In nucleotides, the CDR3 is TGTGCCAGCAGCTTCTGGGGGGATAATGAAAAACTGTTTTTT.

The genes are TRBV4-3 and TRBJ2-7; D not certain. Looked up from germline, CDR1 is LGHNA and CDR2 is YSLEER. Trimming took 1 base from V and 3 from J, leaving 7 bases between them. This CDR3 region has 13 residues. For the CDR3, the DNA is TGCGCCAGCAGCCAAGGGGCTCACTACGAGCAGTACTTC. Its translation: CASSQGAHYEQYF.

In DNA form, the CDR3 reads TGCAGCGTTGAAGGGGCACCCGGCACCTACGAGCAGTACTTC. It codes for CSVEGAPGTYEQYF. The chain links TRBV29-1 to TRBJ2-5, with D hard to call. The J call may be mistaken, given a closer DNA end match to TRBJ2-7. The CDR3 sequence is 14 residues long. CDR1 and CDR2 (germline): SQVTM, ANQGSEA.

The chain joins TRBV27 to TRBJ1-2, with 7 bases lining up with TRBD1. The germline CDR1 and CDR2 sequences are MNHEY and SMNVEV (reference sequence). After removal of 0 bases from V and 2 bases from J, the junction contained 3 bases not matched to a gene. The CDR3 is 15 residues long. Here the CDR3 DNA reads TGTGCCAGCAGTTTATCGGGGGACAGCAACTATGGCTACACCTTC. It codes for CASSLSGDSNYGYTF.

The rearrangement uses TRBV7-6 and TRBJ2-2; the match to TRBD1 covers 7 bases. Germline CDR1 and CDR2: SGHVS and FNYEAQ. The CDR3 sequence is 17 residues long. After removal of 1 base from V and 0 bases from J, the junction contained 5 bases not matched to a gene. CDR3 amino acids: CASSLEVGQANTGELFF. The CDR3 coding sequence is TGTGCCAGCAGCTTAGAGGTCGGACAGGCGAACACCGGGGAGCTGTTTTTT.

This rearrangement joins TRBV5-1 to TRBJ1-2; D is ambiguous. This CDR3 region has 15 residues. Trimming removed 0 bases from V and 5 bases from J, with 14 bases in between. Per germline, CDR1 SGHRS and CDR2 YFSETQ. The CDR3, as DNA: TGCGCCAGCAGCTTGGTGCAATCCGGCGGGTATGGCTACACCTTC. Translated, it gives CASSLVQSGGYGYTF. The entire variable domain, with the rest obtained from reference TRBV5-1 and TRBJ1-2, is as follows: KAGVTQTPRYLIKTRGQQVTLSCSPISGHRSVSWYQQTPGQGLQFLFEYFSETQRNKGNFPGRFSGRQFSNSRSEMNVSTLELGDSALYLCASSLVQSGGYGYTFGSGTRLTVV.

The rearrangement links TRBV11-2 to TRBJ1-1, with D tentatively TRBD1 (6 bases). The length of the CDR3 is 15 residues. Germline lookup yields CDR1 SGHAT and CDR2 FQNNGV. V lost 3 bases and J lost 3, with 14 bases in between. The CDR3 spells CASSFLHRVDTEAFF. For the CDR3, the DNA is TGTGCCAGCAGCTTTCTCCACAGGGTCGACACTGAAGCTTTCTTT.

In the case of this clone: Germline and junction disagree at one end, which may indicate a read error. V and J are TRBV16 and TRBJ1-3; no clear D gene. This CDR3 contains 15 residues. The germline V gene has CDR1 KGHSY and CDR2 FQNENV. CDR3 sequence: CASSQSSGSGDTIYF. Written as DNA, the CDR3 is TGTGCCAGCAGCCAATCGAGTGGCAGTGGAGACACCATATATTTT.

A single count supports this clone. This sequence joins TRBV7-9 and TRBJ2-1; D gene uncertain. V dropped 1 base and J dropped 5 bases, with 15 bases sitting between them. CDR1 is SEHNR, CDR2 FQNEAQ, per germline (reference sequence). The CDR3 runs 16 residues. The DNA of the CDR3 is TGTGCCAGCAGCTTAGATGGAACAGCCACCCACAATGAGCAGTTCTTC. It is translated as CASSLDGTATHNEQFF.

The CDR3 DNA sequence: TGTGCCAGCAGCCCCCGCCTTACCAAAACCGGGGTAGCCAAAAACATTCAGTACTTC. This gives the protein CASSPRLTKTGVAKNIQYF. The chain employs TRBV7-6 and TRBJ2-4; D might be TRBD2 (5 bases). V was shortened by 5 bases and J by 0 bases, with 23 bases between the two germline ends. The germline CDR1 and CDR2 sequences are SGHVS and FNYEAQ. This CDR3 region has 19 residues.

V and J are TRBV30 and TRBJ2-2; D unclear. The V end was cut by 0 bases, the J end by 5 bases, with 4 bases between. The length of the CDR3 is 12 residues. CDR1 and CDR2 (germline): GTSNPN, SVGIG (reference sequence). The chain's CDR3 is CAWSVQTGELFF. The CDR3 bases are TGTGCCTGGAGTGTACAGACCGGGGAGCTGTTTTTT.

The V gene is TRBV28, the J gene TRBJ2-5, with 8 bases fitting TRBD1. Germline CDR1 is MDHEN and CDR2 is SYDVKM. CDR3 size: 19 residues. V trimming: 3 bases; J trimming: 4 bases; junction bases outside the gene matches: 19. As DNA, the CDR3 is TGTGCCAGCAGTTTCTCGGTAAGGGATTCGGACAGGGATGGAGAGACCCAGTACTTC. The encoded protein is CASSFSVRDSDRDGETQYF.

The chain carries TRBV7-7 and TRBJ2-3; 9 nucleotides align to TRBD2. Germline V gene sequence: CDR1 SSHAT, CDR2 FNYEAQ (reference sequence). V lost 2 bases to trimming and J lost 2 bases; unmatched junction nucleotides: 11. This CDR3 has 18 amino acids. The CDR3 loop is CASSLSSGGGSTTDTQYF. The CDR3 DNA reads TGTGCCAGCAGCTTAAGTAGCGGGGGCGGCTCTACCACAGATACGCAGTATTTT.

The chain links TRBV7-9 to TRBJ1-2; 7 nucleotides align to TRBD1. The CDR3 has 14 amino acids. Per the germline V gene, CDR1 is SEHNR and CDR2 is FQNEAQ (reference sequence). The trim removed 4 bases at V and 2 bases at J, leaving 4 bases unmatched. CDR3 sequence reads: CASSSSDRNYGYTF. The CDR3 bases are TGTGCCAGCAGCTCCTCGGACAGGAACTATGGCTACACCTTC.

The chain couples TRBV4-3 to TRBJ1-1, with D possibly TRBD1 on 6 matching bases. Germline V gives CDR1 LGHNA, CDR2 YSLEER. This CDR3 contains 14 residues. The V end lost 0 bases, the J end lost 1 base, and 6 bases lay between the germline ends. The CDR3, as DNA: TGCGCCAGCAGCCAAGACAGGGGGAACACTGAAGCTTTCTTT. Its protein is CASSQDRGNTEAFF.

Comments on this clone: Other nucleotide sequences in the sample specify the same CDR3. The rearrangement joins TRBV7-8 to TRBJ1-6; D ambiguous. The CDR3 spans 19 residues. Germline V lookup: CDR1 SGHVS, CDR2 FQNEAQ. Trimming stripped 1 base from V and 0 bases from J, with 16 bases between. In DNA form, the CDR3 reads TGTGCCAGCAGCTTAGATGTGGTCAGGCAAAGCTCCTATAATTCACCCCTCCACTTT. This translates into CASSLDVVRQSSYNSPLHF.

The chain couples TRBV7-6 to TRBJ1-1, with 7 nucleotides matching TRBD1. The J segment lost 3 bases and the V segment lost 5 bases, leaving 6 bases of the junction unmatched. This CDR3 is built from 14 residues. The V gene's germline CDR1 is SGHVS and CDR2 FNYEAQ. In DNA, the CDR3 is TGTGCCAGCAGCCAGAAGGGGGCCGACACTGAAGCTTTCTTT. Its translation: CASSQKGADTEAFF.

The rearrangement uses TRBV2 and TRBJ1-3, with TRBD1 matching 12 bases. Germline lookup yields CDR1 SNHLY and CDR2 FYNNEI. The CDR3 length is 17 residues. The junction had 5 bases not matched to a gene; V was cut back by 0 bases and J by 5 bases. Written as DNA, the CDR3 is TGTGCCAGCAGTGAAGCCCAGGGACAGGGGGCGAGAAACACCATATATTTT. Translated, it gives CASSEAQGQGARNTIYF.

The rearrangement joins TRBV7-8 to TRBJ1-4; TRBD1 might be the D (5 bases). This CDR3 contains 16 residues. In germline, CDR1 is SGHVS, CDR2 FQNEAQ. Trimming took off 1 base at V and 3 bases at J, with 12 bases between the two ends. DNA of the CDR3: TGTGCCAGCAGCTTAGAATTTGGGACTGCTAATGAAAAACTGTTTTTT. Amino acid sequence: CASSLEFGTANEKLFF.

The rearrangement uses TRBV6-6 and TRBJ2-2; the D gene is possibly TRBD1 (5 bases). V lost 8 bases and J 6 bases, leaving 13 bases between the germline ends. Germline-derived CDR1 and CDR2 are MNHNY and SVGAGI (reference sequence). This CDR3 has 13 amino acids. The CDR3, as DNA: TGTGCCAGCGCCTCAGGGTTTCCCGGGGAGCTGTTTTTT. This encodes CASASGFPGELFF.